The 27 T cell receptor beta chains below come from one sample, sequenced in a study of cytomegalovirus exposure and HLA in healthy donors. The primer mix had 60 Vbeta and 13 Jbeta primers. TCRdb's table, derived via immunoSEQ multiplex PCR, lists solely in-frame clones and lacks some. The sample contains about 99,000 clones, over 60% of which appear only once. Sequenced material: PBMCs. Receptors originate from a male donor in good health and CMV-seropositive.

The chain joins TRBV13 to TRBJ2-5, with D possibly matching TRBD1 (8 bases). Per germline, CDR1 PRHDT and CDR2 FYEKMQ (reference sequence). This CDR3 contains 18 residues. Trimming took off 2 bases at V and 5 bases at J, with 24 bases between the two ends. CDR3 DNA: TGTGCCAGCAGCTTAAAAACAGGGGGGGCGGGGCCCGGGGAGACCCAGTACTTC. Translation gives CASSLKTGGAGPGETQYF.

The gene calls are TRBV5-8 and TRBJ1-3; D call uncertain. Germline assignment: CDR1 SGHTS and CDR2 YDEGEE. The CDR3 runs 15 residues. V dropped 2 bases and J dropped 2 bases, with 11 bases sitting between them. The CDR3 DNA follows: TGTGCCAGCAGCTTAGCTGGCGGGCCTGGAAACACCATATATTTT. Its protein is CASSLAGGPGNTIYF.

V usage is TRBV2 and J usage is TRBJ2-1; 13 nucleotides agree with TRBD2. This CDR3 has 15 amino acids. V dropped 6 bases and J dropped 8; count of bases not matched to a gene: 7. The germline gives CDR1 SNHLY, CDR2 FYNNEI. Here the CDR3 DNA reads TGTGCCAGCAGAGTTACTAGCGGGGGGGCTTATGAGCAGTTCTTC. This codes for CASRVTSGGAYEQFF.

The chain is built from TRBV30 and TRBJ1-2, with a weak D call TRBD1 (6 bases). With 3 bases removed from V and 7 bases from J, the gap between germline ends came to 12 bases. The CDR3 contains 12 residues. CDR1 GTSNPN and CDR2 SVGIG come from the germline V gene (reference sequence). The CDR3 sequence is CAWRAGDRGYTF. Here the CDR3 DNA reads TGTGCCTGGAGAGCAGGGGACCGTGGCTACACCTTC.

J is TRBJ2-1 and V is TRBV7-9, with 13 nucleotides matching TRBD2. Per germline, CDR1 SEHNR and CDR2 FQNEAQ (reference sequence). The V gene end was trimmed by 5 bases and the J gene end by 0 bases; junction bases not matched to a gene: 7. This CDR3 region has 18 residues. In DNA form, the CDR3 reads TGTGCCAGCAGCCCGGAGGGACTAGCGGGACACTCCTACAATGAGCAGTTCTTC. Protein product: CASSPEGLAGHSYNEQFF.

The V gene is TRBV29-1, the J gene TRBJ1-3; 9 bases align to TRBD1. V lost 7 bases, J lost 2 bases, and 6 bases stayed unmatched. The germline V gene encodes CDR1 SQVTM and CDR2 ANQGSEA. The CDR3 contains 14 residues. The CDR3 loop is CSAERDRAGNTIYF. CDR3 DNA sequence: TGCAGCGCGGAGCGGGACAGGGCTGGAAACACCATATATTTT.

This clone was found a few times. The chain uses TRBV2 and TRBJ2-7, with 8 nucleotides matching TRBD1. The germline CDR1 and CDR2 sequences are SNHLY and FYNNEI. With 4 bases clipped from V and 0 bases from J, the junction kept 2 bases outside the gene matches. This CDR3 has 14 residues. In DNA form, the CDR3 reads TGTGCCAGCAGTGGACAGGGGAGCTCCTACGAGCAGTACTTC. Amino acid sequence: CASSGQGSSYEQYF.

In nucleotides, the CDR3 is TGTGCCAGCTCCGGGGACAGTGGGCACGAGCAGTACTTC. This sequence encodes CASSGDSGHEQYF. This chain links TRBV18 with TRBJ2-7; 7 bases match TRBD1. V gave up 6 bases and J gave up 5 bases; unmatched junction bases: 7. From germline, CDR1 is KGHSH and CDR2 LQKENI. This CDR3 region has 13 residues.

This clone was seen just once. Compared with germline, one end of the junction differs, possibly owing to a read error. The V and J genes are TRBV2 and TRBJ1-1, with unresolved D. The CDR3 runs 14 residues. CDR1 and CDR2 from the germline V gene are SNHLY and FYNNEI. In DNA, the CDR3 is TGTGCCAGCAGGGAAGGGCTGGTGAACACTGAAGCTTTCTTT. It codes for CASREGLVNTEAFF.

The chain employs TRBV4-1 and TRBJ2-1, with 8 bases identical to TRBD1. V dropped 8 bases and J dropped 1; count of bases not matched to a gene: 7. Germline V CDR1 and CDR2: MGHRA, YSYEKL. There are 15 residues in the CDR3. As DNA, the CDR3 is TGCGCCAGCTCAGACAGGGGCGGATCCTACAATGAGCAGTTCTTC. As protein: CASSDRGGSYNEQFF.

The chain couples TRBV5-4 to TRBJ1-4; TRBD1 might be the D (5 bases). The length of the CDR3 is 13 residues. In germline, CDR1 is SGHNT, CDR2 YYREEE (reference sequence). The V end lost 4 bases, the J end lost 4 bases, and 8 bases lay between the germline ends. The CDR3 sequence: CASSTDSNEKLFF. CDR3 nucleotide sequence: TGTGCCAGCAGCACCGACAGTAATGAAAAACTGTTTTTT.

This clone was counted once. J is TRBJ2-7 and V is TRBV5-1; TRBD1 matches at 10 bases. CDR3 length equals 15 residues. Germline V gene data show CDR1 as SGHRS and CDR2 as YFSETQ. Trimming removed 4 bases from V and 2 bases from J; junction bases left unmatched: 6. In DNA form, the CDR3 reads TGCGCCAGCAGCCGCGGGACAGGGGACCCCTACGAGCAGTACTTC. Its translation: CASSRGTGDPYEQYF.

This chain joins TRBV4-1 and TRBJ2-7; weak D call: TRBD2 (6 bases). CDR3 length equals 14 residues. CDR1 is MGHRA, CDR2 YSYEKL, per germline. The V end was cut by 1 base, the J end by 4 bases, with 11 bases between. Written as DNA, the CDR3 is TGCGCCAGCAGCCAAGGGGCGGGAAGTTACGAGCAGTACTTC. Amino acids: CASSQGAGSYEQYF.

As DNA, the CDR3 is TGTGCTAGCCCGGGAAGGAAGATGAACACTGAAGCTTTCTTT. Protein product: CASPGRKMNTEAFF. V usage is TRBV7-7 and J usage is TRBJ1-1; D uncertain. Germline CDR1 is SSHAT and CDR2 is FNYEAQ (reference sequence). CDR3 length: 14 amino acids.

As for this clone: The sample contains more than one DNA sequence encoding this CDR3. This chain links TRBV6-5 with TRBJ1-5; D is perhaps TRBD1 (6 bases). Germline V lookup: CDR1 MNHEY, CDR2 SVGAGI. The CDR3 length is 15 residues. Trimming removed 2 bases at V and 1 base at J, with 9 bases between. The CDR3 coding sequence is TGTGCCAGCAGTTACGGGGGGGCGAGCAATCAGCCCCAGCATTTT. Amino acid sequence: CASSYGGASNQPQHF.

This chain connects TRBV14 to TRBJ1-6; D remains ambiguous. Germline lookup yields CDR1 SGHDN and CDR2 FVKESK. V was cut by 6 bases and J by 8 bases, with 17 bases left in between. The CDR3 extends over 15 amino acids. CDR3 in DNA: TGTGCCAGCAGTAGATCCGATACCGAGGATTCACCCCTCCACTTT. This gives the protein CASSRSDTEDSPLHF.

The chain employs TRBV10-1 and TRBJ2-2, with D perhaps TRBD1 (5 bases). V lost 6 bases and J 1 base, leaving 9 bases between the germline ends. CDR3 length: 14 amino acids. Germline lookup yields CDR1 WNHNN and CDR2 SYGVQD (reference sequence). CDR3: CASRGHQNTGELFF. The CDR3, as DNA: TGCGCCAGCAGAGGACACCAGAACACCGGGGAGCTGTTTTTT.

This clone was detected once. This chain joins TRBV7-6 and TRBJ2-6, with a possible D match to TRBD2 (5 bases). Per germline, CDR1 SGHVS and CDR2 FNYEAQ. The CDR3 runs 18 residues. V lost 5 bases and J lost 0, with 17 bases in between. CDR3: CASSHPGNFSSGANVLTF. The CDR3 nucleotides read TGTGCCAGCAGCCACCCCGGGAACTTCAGCTCTGGGGCCAACGTCCTGACTTTC.

The chain couples TRBV7-2 to TRBJ2-3, with D unresolved. The germline CDR1 and CDR2 sequences are SGHTA and FQGNSA. The ends were cut back, 5 bases at V and 4 bases at J, with 10 bases in the middle. CDR3 length equals 13 residues. The CDR3 region is CASSTPGPDTQYF. Written as DNA, the CDR3 is TGTGCCAGCAGCACCCCTGGCCCAGATACGCAGTATTTT.

This chain uses TRBV6-4 with TRBJ2-3; the D gene is possibly TRBD1 (5 bases). V gave up 0 bases and J gave up 6 bases, with 7 bases separating them. CDR1 and CDR2 (germline): MRHNA, SNTAGT. The CDR3 runs 13 residues. The CDR3 DNA is TGTGCCAGCAGTGACTCGGGGCCCGATACGCAGTATTTT. It translates to CASSDSGPDTQYF.

Only a few counts were recorded for this clone. The genes are TRBV30 and TRBJ1-1; 7 nucleotides match TRBD1. J gave up 0 bases and V 3 bases, and 1 base lay outside the gene matches. The CDR3 totals 13 residues. CDR1 and CDR2 from the germline V gene are GTSNPN and SVGIG (reference sequence). In DNA form, the CDR3 reads TGTGCCTGGAGGGGACAGTTGAACACTGAAGCTTTCTTT. Its translation: CAWRGQLNTEAFF.

This chain connects TRBV5-1 to TRBJ2-5; a possible D gene is TRBD2 (6 bases). Germline V gene sequence: CDR1 SGHRS, CDR2 YFSETQ. CDR3 length equals 14 residues. The germline V and J ends were trimmed by 2 bases and 4 bases, with 12 bases remaining between them. The CDR3 region is CASSLMGGRETQYF. The CDR3 DNA is TGCGCCAGCAGCTTAATGGGGGGTCGAGAGACCCAGTACTTC.

This clone has a single count. The gene calls are TRBV30 and TRBJ1-2; the D is unclear. Germline CDR1 reads GTSNPN; CDR2 reads SVGIG (reference sequence). The V gene lost 3 bases and the J gene lost 6 bases, with 17 bases spanning the gap. This CDR3 spans 14 amino acids. Written as DNA, the CDR3 is TGTGCCTGGAGGAGGGAGGCAGGCGCAAATGGCTACACCTTC. It is translated as CAWRREAGANGYTF.

The chain combines TRBV7-9 with TRBJ1-4; D is unresolved. This CDR3 spans 16 amino acids. In germline, CDR1 is SEHNR, CDR2 FQNEAQ (reference sequence). Trimming removed 0 bases at V and 4 bases at J, with 12 bases between. CDR3 sequence reads: CASSLAERHFNEKLFF. DNA for the CDR3: TGTGCCAGCAGCTTAGCGGAGAGGCACTTTAATGAAAAACTGTTTTTT.

Worth noting for this clone: The sample contains more than one DNA sequence encoding this CDR3. The V call is TRBV5-1, the J call TRBJ1-3; weak D call: TRBD1 (5 bases). CDR3 length: 13 residues. Trimming removed 7 bases from V and 2 bases from J, with 10 bases in between. Germline assignment: CDR1 SGHRS and CDR2 YFSETQ. CDR3 region: CASSGGTGNTIYF. The CDR3 DNA follows: TGCGCCAGCTCCGGGGGAACTGGAAACACCATATATTTT.

CDR3: CATSMGDYSNQPQHF. The CDR3 DNA reads TGTGCCACCAGCATGGGGGACTATAGCAATCAGCCCCAGCATTTT. This sequence joins TRBV15 and TRBJ1-5; D is perhaps TRBD1 (5 bases). Germline CDR1 reads LNHNV; CDR2 reads YYDKDF (reference sequence). The CDR3 loop spans 15 amino acids. V was pared by 4 bases and J by 0 bases, with 10 bases between. The whole variable domain, remainder taken from reference TRBV15 and TRBJ1-5, is DAMVIQNPRYQVTQFGKPVTLSCSQTLNHNVMYWYQQKSSQAPKLLFHYYDKDFNNEADTPDNFQSRRPNTSFCFLDIRSPGLGDTAMYLCATSMGDYSNQPQHFGDGTRLSIL.

This clone showed up just a few times. The rearrangement joins TRBV4-1 to TRBJ1-4; D is perhaps TRBD1 (5 bases). CDR1 and CDR2 (germline): MGHRA, YSYEKL. The CDR3 is 13 residues long. The ends were cut back, 4 bases at V and 10 bases at J, with 13 bases in the middle. The CDR3 is CASSPGGAGKLFF. The DNA for the CDR3 is TGCGCCAGCAGCCCGGGGGGAGCGGGAAAACTGTTTTTT.